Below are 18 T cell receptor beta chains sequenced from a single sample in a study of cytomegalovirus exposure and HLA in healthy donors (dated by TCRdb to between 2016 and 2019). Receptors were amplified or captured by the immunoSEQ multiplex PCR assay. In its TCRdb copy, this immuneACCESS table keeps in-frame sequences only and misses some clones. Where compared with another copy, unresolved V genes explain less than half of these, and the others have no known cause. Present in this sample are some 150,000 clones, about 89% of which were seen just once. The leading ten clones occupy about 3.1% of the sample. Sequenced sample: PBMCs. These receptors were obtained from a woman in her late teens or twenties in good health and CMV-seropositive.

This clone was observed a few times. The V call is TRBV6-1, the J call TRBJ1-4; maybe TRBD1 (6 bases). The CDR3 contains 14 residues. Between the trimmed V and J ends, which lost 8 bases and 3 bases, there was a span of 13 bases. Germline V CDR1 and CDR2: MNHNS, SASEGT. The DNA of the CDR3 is TGTGCCAGCCAGCTTTCAGGGGCTAATGAAAAACTGTTTTTT. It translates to CASQLSGANEKLFF.

Written as DNA, the CDR3 is TGCAGCGTTGAGGGAGGGAACTTGGCTAACTATGGCTACACCTTC. Its protein is CSVEGGNLANYGYTF. This chain joins TRBV29-1 and TRBJ1-2, with D unclear. Trimming took off 3 bases at V and 0 bases at J, with 14 bases between the two ends. Per the germline V gene, CDR1 is SQVTM and CDR2 is ANQGSEA. The CDR3 runs 15 residues.

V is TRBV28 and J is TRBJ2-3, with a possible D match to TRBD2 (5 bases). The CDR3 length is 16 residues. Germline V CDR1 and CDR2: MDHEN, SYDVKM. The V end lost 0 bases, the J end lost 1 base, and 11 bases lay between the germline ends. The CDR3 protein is CASSLWGTSRTDTQYF. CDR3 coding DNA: TGTGCCAGCAGTTTATGGGGTACTAGTCGCACAGATACGCAGTATTTT.

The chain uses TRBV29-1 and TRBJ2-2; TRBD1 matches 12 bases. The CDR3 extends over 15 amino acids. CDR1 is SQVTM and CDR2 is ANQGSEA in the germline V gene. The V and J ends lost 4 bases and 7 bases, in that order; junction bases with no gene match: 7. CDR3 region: CSVVRGQGAIGELFF. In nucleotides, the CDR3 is TGCAGCGTTGTCCGGGGACAGGGGGCTATCGGGGAGCTGTTTTTT.

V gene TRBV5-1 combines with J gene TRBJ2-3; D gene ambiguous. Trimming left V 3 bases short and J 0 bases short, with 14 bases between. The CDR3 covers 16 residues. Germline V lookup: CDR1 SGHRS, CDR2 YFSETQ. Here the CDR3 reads CASSSYSSPSTDTQYF. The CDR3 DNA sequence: TGCGCCAGCAGCTCCTACAGCAGTCCTAGCACAGATACGCAGTATTTT.

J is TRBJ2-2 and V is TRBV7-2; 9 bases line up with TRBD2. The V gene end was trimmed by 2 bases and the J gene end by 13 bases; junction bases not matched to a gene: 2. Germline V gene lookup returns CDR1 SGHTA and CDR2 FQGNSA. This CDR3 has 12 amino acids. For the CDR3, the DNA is TGTGCCAGCAGCTTACAGCGGGAGGCGCTGTTTTTT. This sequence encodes CASSLQREALFF. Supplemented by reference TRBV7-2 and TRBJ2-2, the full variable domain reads GAGVSQSPSNKVTEKGKDVELRCDPISGHTALYWYRQSLGQGLEFLIYFQGNSAPDKSGLPSDRFSAERTGGSVSTLTIQRTQQEDSAVYLCASSLQREALFFGEGSRLTVL.

For the CDR3, the DNA is TGTGCCAGCAGTAACAGGGGGAAGAACACTGAAGCTTTCTTT. Translation: CASSNRGKNTEAFF. V usage is TRBV28 and J usage is TRBJ1-1; 8 bases line up with TRBD1. The CDR3 loop spans 14 amino acids. V lost 5 bases, J lost 1 base, and 3 bases stayed unmatched. The germline CDR1 and CDR2 sequences are MDHEN and SYDVKM. Drawing the rest from reference TRBV28 and TRBJ1-1, the complete variable domain is DVKVTQSSRYLVKRTGEKVFLECVQDMDHENMFWYRQDPGLGLRLIYFSYDVKMKEKGDIPEGYSVSREKKERFSLILESASTNQTSMYLCASSNRGKNTEAFFGQGTRLTVV.

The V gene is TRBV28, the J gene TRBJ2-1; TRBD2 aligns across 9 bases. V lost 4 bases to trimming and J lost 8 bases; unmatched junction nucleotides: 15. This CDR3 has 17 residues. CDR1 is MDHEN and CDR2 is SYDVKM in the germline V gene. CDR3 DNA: TGTGCCAGCAGTTCCCCCCGGGGTAGCGGGAGTCTTTATGAGCAGTTCTTC. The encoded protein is CASSSPRGSGSLYEQFF.

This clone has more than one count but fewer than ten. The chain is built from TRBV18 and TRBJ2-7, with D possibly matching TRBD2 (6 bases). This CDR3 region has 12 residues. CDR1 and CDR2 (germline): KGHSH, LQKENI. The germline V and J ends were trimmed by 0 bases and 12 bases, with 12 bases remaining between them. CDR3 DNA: TGTGCCAGCTCACCACCGCAAGGGAGGTGGTACTTC. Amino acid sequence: CASSPPQGRWYF.

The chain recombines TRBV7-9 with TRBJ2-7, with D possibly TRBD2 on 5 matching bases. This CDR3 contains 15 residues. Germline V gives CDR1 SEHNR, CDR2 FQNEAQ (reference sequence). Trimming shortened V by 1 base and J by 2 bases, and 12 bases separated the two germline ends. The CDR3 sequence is CASSLVSSGPYEQYF. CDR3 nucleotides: TGTGCCAGCAGCTTAGTCTCCAGCGGTCCCTACGAGCAGTACTTC.

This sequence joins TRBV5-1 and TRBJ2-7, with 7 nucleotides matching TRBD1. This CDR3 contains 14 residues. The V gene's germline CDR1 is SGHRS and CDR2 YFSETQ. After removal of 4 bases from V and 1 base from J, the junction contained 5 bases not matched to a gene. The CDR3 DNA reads TGCGCCAGCAGCACCGGACAGGCTTCCTACGAGCAGTACTTC. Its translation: CASSTGQASYEQYF.

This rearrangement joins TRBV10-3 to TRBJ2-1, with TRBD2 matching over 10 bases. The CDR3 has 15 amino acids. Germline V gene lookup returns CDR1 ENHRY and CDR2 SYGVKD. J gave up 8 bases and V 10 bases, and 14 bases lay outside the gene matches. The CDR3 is CATSVGAGGLYEQFF. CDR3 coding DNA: TGTGCCACCTCTGTGGGAGCGGGAGGGCTATATGAGCAGTTCTTC.

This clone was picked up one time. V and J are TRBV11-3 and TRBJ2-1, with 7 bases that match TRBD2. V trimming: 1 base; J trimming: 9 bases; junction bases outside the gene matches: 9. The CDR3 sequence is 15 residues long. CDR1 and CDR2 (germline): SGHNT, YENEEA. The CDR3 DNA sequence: TGTGCCAGCAGCTTAGCGCTAGCGGTTTCGGGTGAGCAGTTCTTC. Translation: CASSLALAVSGEQFF.

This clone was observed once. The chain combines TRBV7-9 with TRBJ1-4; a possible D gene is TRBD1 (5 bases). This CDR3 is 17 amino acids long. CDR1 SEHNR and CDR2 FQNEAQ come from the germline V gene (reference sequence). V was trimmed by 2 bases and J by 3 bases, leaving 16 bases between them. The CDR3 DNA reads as TGTGCCAGCAGCTTACTAGGACAAATGGGATCTAATGAAAAACTGTTTTTT. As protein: CASSLLGQMGSNEKLFF.

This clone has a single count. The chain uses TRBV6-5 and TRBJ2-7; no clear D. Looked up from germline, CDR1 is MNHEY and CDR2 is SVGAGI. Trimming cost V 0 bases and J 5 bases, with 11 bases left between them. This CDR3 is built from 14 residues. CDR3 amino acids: CASSYSSVSDEQYF. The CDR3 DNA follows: TGTGCCAGCAGTTACTCGTCCGTTTCCGACGAGCAGTACTTC.

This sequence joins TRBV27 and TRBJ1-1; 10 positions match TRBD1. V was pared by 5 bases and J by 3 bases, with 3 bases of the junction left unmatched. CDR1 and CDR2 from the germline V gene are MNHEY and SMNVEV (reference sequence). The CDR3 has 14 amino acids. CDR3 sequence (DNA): TGTGCCAGCAGTCCCGGGACAGGGGACACTGAAGCTTTCTTT. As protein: CASSPGTGDTEAFF.

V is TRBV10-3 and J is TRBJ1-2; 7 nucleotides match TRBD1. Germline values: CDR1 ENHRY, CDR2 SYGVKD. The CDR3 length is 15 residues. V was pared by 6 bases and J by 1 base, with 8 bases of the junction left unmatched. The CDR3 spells CAIRATGAVNYGYTF. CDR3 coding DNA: TGTGCCATCAGGGCAACAGGGGCCGTTAACTATGGCTACACCTTC.

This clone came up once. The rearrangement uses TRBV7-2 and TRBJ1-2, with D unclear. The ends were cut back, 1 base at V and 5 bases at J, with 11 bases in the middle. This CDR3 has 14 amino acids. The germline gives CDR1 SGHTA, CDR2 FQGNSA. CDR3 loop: CASSLEYSSYGYTF. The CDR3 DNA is TGTGCCAGCAGCTTAGAATACAGCTCATATGGCTACACCTTC.